The 5 T cell receptor beta chains presented below share a single source sample, sequenced in a study of T cells in Graves' hyperthyroidism and ophthalmopathy. Template material for amplifying TCR beta CDR3 regions consisted of RNA transcripts. HTBI primers drove first-round RT-PCR of the TCR CDR3. TCRdb redid the calling of the multiplex PCR reads with MiXCR, one entry per CDR3 protein. The repertoire consists of some 600,000 distinct CDR3 sequences, with around 13% occurring once and the leading ten covering about 5.8%. The sample consisted of blood. The receptor source for this set is a woman in her 30s with Graves' hyperthyroidism that later progressed to Graves' ophthalmopathy.

In its sample, this clonotype was seen many times. The J gene is TRBJ1-1, the V gene TRBV6-2 or TRBV6-3, with no clear D. Looked up from germline, CDR1 is MNHEY and CDR2 is SVGEGT. This CDR3 is 15 amino acids long. Trimming left V 0 bases short and J 1 base short, with 9 bases between. The chain's CDR3 is CASSYSWMGNTEAFF. CDR3 DNA sequence: TGTGCCAGCAGTTACTCGTGGATGGGGAACACTGAAGCTTTCTTT.

This clonotype was detected ten times or more. The CDR3 loop reads CASDSGHLSGNNEQFF. CDR3 coding DNA: TGTGCCAGCGATTCAGGGCACCTTAGTGGTAACAATGAGCAGTTCTTC. V usage is TRBV2 and J usage is TRBJ2-1, with a weak D call TRBD1 (5 bases). Trimming left V 8 bases short and J 5 bases short, with 22 bases between. Germline CDR1 and CDR2: SNHLY and FYNNEI. CDR3 size: 16 residues.

The V call is TRBV19, the J call TRBJ2-7; D gene ambiguous. The germline V gene has CDR1 LNHDA and CDR2 SQIVND (reference sequence). V lost 5 bases, J lost 0 bases, and 11 bases lay in between. The CDR3 runs to 14 residues. CDR3 sequence: CASSVRRSSYEQYF. DNA for the CDR3: TGTGCCAGTAGTGTCCGAAGGAGCTCCTACGAGCAGTACTTC. Combining the CDR3 with reference TRBV19 and TRBJ2-7 gives the whole variable domain DGGITQSPKYLFRKEGQNVTLSCEQNLNHDAMYWYRQDPGQGLRLIYYSQIVNDFQKGDIAEGYSVSREKKESFPLTVTSAQKNPTAFYLCASSVRRSSYEQYFGPGTRLTVT.

The genes are TRBV9 and TRBJ1-3; D perhaps matches TRBD1 (6 bases). Germline values: CDR1 SGDLS, CDR2 YYNGEE. With 4 bases removed from V and 4 bases from J, the gap between germline ends came to 18 bases. The CDR3 consists of 16 residues. CDR3 in DNA: TGTGCCAGCAGCCCGTCCGAGGGACATCCAGGAAACACCATATATTTT. This gives the protein CASSPSEGHPGNTIYF.

This clonotype was seen a handful of times. The rearrangement uses TRBV10-3 and TRBJ2-7; D could derive from TRBD1 or TRBD2 (6 bases each). Germline CDR1 is ENHRY and CDR2 is SYGVKD. This CDR3 has 15 residues. V was cut by 3 bases and J by 3 bases, with 15 bases left in between. In DNA, the CDR3 is TGTGCCATCAGTGATAACGGGGGCAGGGTCTACGAGCAGTACTTC. Residues: CAISDNGGRVYEQYF.